The rows below give T cell receptor beta chains drawn from one sample of a study of Ad26.COV2.S vaccination and SARS-CoV-2 variants. Only in-frame clones appear in the TCRdb table, and some are missing; sequencing was by immunoSEQ multiplex PCR. The table includes 350,000 to 500,000 clones, approximately 89% detected once. Sequenced here: peripheral blood, sampled in a trial of Ad26.COV2.S vaccine versus placebo. The receptors here all came from a person between 18 and 65 years old who received the Ad26.COV2.S COVID-19 vaccine or a placebo. CDR3s include the opening cysteine and the closing phenylalanine or tryptophan. Clone size is stated in some rows and not others, as once, few, many or a class when expanded.

len: 16; v_gene: TRBV21-1; abundance: NA; CDR3aa: CASNKHPRTGGDEAFF
len: 16; v_gene: TRBV24-1; abundance: NA; CDR3aa: CATSDFRLAGVNTQYF
len: 17; v_gene: TRBV6-1; abundance: NA; CDR3aa: CASSGLGARGSGNTIYF
len: 15; v_gene: TRBV6-1; abundance: NA; CDR3aa: CASSENRGPFEKLFF
len: 15; v_gene: TRBV5-1; abundance: many; CDR3aa: CASSFNVFSSYEQYF
len: 11; v_gene: TRBV5-4; abundance: NA; CDR3aa: CASSWGMGYTF
len: 15; v_gene: TRBV11-2; abundance: NA; CDR3aa: CASSLYGGRTTEAFF
len: 15; v_gene: TRBV4-2; abundance: NA; CDR3aa: CASSQQHRGLGELFF
len: 15; v_gene: TRBV4-2; abundance: NA; CDR3aa: CASTGTGSYGYGYTF
len: 14; v_gene: TRBV7-2; abundance: NA; CDR3aa: CASSLVGGDYGYTF
len: 15; v_gene: TRBV2; abundance: NA; CDR3aa: CASSPRASGSYEQYF
len: 16; v_gene: TRBV7-3; abundance: NA; CDR3aa: CASSLSGVYPDTEAFF
len: 15; v_gene: TRBV6-2/TRBV6-3; abundance: NA; CDR3aa: CASSRGLLSTDTQYF
len: 15; v_gene: TRBV15; abundance: NA; CDR3aa: CATSRDRGTGRTQYF
len: 15; v_gene: TRBV7-9; abundance: NA; CDR3aa: CASSPRRGESTEAFF
len: 13; v_gene: TRBV6-2/TRBV6-3; abundance: NA; CDR3aa: CASSYTLNTEAFF
len: 12; v_gene: TRBV2; abundance: NA; CDR3aa: CASSAMGTEAFF
len: 13; v_gene: TRBV19; abundance: few; CDR3aa: CASTPTGDQPQHF
len: 17; v_gene: TRBV28; abundance: NA; CDR3aa: CASSINGLALRTDTQYF
len: 19; v_gene: TRBV27; abundance: NA; CDR3aa: CASSLFGTGATRATGELFF
len: 13; v_gene: TRBV10-2; abundance: NA; CDR3aa: CASLSAPTDTQYF
len: 16; v_gene: TRBV9; abundance: NA; CDR3aa: CASSVTSGGPVETQYF
len: 13; v_gene: TRBV18; abundance: NA; CDR3aa: CASSLDPDYGYTF
len: 12; v_gene: TRBV19; abundance: NA; CDR3aa: CASSIGYNEQFF
len: 15; v_gene: TRBV28; abundance: NA; CDR3aa: CASSFVGGSGDTQYF
len: 15; v_gene: TRBV6-6; abundance: NA; CDR3aa: CASSRTGPSNQPQHF
len: 15; v_gene: TRBV7-9; abundance: NA; CDR3aa: CASSFHDRGLGGYTF
len: 16; v_gene: TRBV10-3; abundance: NA; CDR3aa: CAISEFIGTLAYEQYF
len: 15; v_gene: TRBV11-1; abundance: NA; CDR3aa: CASSLKSEGQSEQFF
len: 13; v_gene: TRBV5-4; abundance: once; CDR3aa: CASSLEPTQPQHF
len: 14; v_gene: TRBV19; abundance: few; CDR3aa: CASSPLGQVQPQHF
len: 15; v_gene: TRBV5-6; abundance: NA; CDR3aa: CASSLAGLAYNEQFF